This T cell receptor beta chain originates from a study of cytomegalovirus exposure and HLA in healthy donors. Study-wide results and limits: For most TCR sequences rarity was the rule, although some public TCRs occurred in many donors. Three chains linked to CMV were shown in vitro to be specific for CMV antigens. Reports indicated that the classifier achieved high specificity and sensitivity in diagnosing cytomegalovirus status.

Produced via immunoSEQ multiplex PCR; TCRdb's table is partial and in-frame only. The sample lists 250,000 to 300,000 clones; 65% to 90% were seen once. Concerning this clone itself: The antigen is unknown.

The sample comprised PBMCs. This sequence originates from a woman aged 18 to 35 in good health and CMV-seronegative.

The DNA for the CDR3 is TGCGCCAGCAGCCAAGTGACTAGCGAATTCTACGAGCAGTACTTC. Its translation: CASSQVTSEFYEQYF. This chain links TRBV4-1 with TRBJ2-7, with 8 bases lining up with TRBD2. The V gene's germline CDR1 is MGHRA and CDR2 YSYEKL. The CDR3 contains 15 residues. After removal of 1 base from V and 3 bases from J, the junction contained 5 bases not matched to a gene.